A single T cell receptor beta chain is shown here with its context. The antigen is undetermined. The sequenced fragment ends 3 residues before the CDR3 boundary, so the rest is inferred from the germline J gene. This CDR3 region has 15 residues. Trimming at V came to 3 bases and at J to 8 bases, leaving 7 bases not matched to a gene. Germline V gene sequence: CDR1 KGHSH, CDR2 LQKENI. Assay used: immunoSEQ multiplex PCR; TCRdb lists only in-frame clones, some missing. The sample's table shows more than 11,000 clones. The data belong to a study of Tregs in tolerant kidney transplant recipients. Overall study results and limits: Expanding Tregs on activated donor B cells appeared to best identify donor-specific TCRbeta clones. Findings come from small patient numbers and require larger validation. No direct test of biological reproducibility was done here.

The nonmyeloablative bone marrow transplants came from related graft donors, with transient mixed chimerism. Thawed PBMCs were FACS-sorted into unstimulated CD4+CD25+CD127- regulatory T cells, CD4+CD25- non-regulatory cells, CD4 and CD8 cells. The V call is TRBV18, the J call TRBJ2-1, with 10 bases identical to TRBD1. The receptor's source is a human patient who received a combined kidney and bone marrow transplant. Some T cells may trace back to the graft donor. The sequenced sample was CD8+ T cells from blood (PBMCs), obtained 6 months after the transplant. The CDR3 DNA, read in part, is TGTGCCAGCTCACCGGGACAGGGGAGTCATGATGAG. It yields the protein CASSPGQGSHDE. The CDR3 in its entirety is CASSPGQGSHDEQFF.